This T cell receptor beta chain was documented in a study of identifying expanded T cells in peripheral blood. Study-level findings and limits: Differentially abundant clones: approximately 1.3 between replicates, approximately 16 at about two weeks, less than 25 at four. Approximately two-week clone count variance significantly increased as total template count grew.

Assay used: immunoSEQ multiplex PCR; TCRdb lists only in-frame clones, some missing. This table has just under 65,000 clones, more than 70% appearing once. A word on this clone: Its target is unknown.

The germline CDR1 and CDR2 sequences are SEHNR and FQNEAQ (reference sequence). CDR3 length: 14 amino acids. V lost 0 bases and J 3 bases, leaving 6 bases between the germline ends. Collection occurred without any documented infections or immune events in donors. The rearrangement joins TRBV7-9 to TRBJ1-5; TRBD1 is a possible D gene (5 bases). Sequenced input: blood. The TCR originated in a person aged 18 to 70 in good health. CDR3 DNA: TGTGCCAGCAGCTTAGCAGGGGTCAATCAGCCCCAGCATTTT. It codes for CASSLAGVNQPQHF.